The following is a TCR beta chain sequence with its context. The target antigen is unknown. PCR was performed using 60 Vbeta and 13 Jbeta primers. Profiled with immunoSEQ multiplex PCR; TCRdb holds only in-frame clones, not every one. The repertoire holds about 130,000 clones, with 76% as singletons. This specimen comes from a study of cytomegalovirus exposure and HLA in healthy donors. Study-wide findings and caveats: By a later analysis, the bulk of CMV-associated TCR beta chains appeared HLA-restricted.

This CDR3 has 16 residues. The sequence came from a man aged 50 to 59 in good health and CMV-seronegative. Sequenced sample: PBMCs. This sequence joins TRBV21-1 and TRBJ1-2; TRBD1 is taken as the D call from the table, unchecked against the DNA. TRBV21-1 is a pseudogene locus. The CDR3 sequence: CASSKIRGPSNYGYTF. The CDR3, as DNA: TGTGCCAGCAGCAAAATAAGGGGGCCGTCTAACTATGGCTACACCTTC.